The 28 T cell receptor beta chains below come from one sample, sequenced in a study of cytomegalovirus exposure and HLA in healthy donors. PCR was performed using 60 Vbeta and 13 Jbeta primers. Sequencing used immunoSEQ multiplex PCR; TCRdb keeps in-frame clones, though not all of them. The profile shows roughly 120,000 clones, roughly 8.6% of them singletons. The material sequenced was PBMCs. The origin of the receptors is a woman aged 40-49 years in good health and CMV-seropositive.

V and J are TRBV7-2 and TRBJ2-7; TRBD1 matches 9 bases. This CDR3 comprises 14 residues. From germline, CDR1 is SGHTA and CDR2 FQGNSA. Trimming removed 5 bases from V and 2 bases from J; junction bases left unmatched: 4. The DNA of the CDR3 is TGTGCCAGCAGCCTCGGGACAGGGCCCTACGAGCAGTACTTC. Translated, it gives CASSLGTGPYEQYF.

This clone has only a few counts. The V gene is TRBV5-4, the J gene TRBJ2-7; D is undetermined. The CDR3 contains 13 residues. Germline values: CDR1 SGHNT, CDR2 YYREEE (reference sequence). Between the trimmed V and J ends, which lost 4 bases and 3 bases, there was a span of 11 bases. The CDR3 reads CASSVDGVYEQYF. CDR3 nucleotide sequence: TGTGCCAGCAGCGTGGACGGAGTCTACGAGCAGTACTTC.

This clone was counted only a few times. The chain links TRBV6-4 to TRBJ2-7, with 7 nucleotides matching TRBD2. Germline V CDR1 and CDR2: MRHNA, SNTAGT. This CDR3 region has 15 residues. After removal of 6 bases from V and 0 bases from J, the junction contained 8 bases not matched to a gene. Here the CDR3 reads CASSPTGEGSYEQYF. CDR3 DNA: TGTGCCAGCAGCCCCACTGGGGAGGGCTCCTACGAGCAGTACTTC.

The genes are TRBV28 and TRBJ2-1; tentatively, D is TRBD1 (5 bases). Germline V lookup: CDR1 MDHEN, CDR2 SYDVKM. The CDR3 runs 15 residues. V was shortened by 3 bases and J by 1 base, with 10 bases between the two germline ends. CDR3 loop: CASSFVGPSYNEQFF. CDR3 nucleotide sequence: TGTGCCAGCAGTTTTGTGGGGCCTTCCTACAATGAGCAGTTCTTC. The full variable domain, with the rest looked up from reference TRBV28 and TRBJ2-1, is DVKVTQSSRYLVKRTGEKVFLECVQDMDHENMFWYRQDPGLGLRLIYFSYDVKMKEKGDIPEGYSVSREKKERFSLILESASTNQTSMYLCASSFVGPSYNEQFFGPGTRLTVL.

J is TRBJ1-2 and V is TRBV4-1; D is unclear. There are 14 residues in the CDR3. V lost 4 bases and J 3 bases, leaving 12 bases between the germline ends. Per the germline V gene, CDR1 is MGHRA and CDR2 is YSYEKL. The CDR3 sequence is CASSLTGLDYGYTF. CDR3 bases: TGCGCCAGCAGCCTGACGGGGTTGGACTATGGCTACACCTTC.

The chain recombines TRBV5-4 with TRBJ2-1; TRBD2 aligns across 7 bases. The CDR3 has 16 residues. Germline CDR1 SGHNT, CDR2 YYREEE (reference sequence). The trim removed 4 bases at V and 0 bases at J, leaving 7 bases unmatched. The CDR3 region is CASSEIIAGSYNEQFF. The CDR3 region has the DNA TGTGCCAGCAGCGAAATAATAGCGGGCTCCTACAATGAGCAGTTCTTC.

This clone occurred a few times. The chain recombines TRBV6-1 with TRBJ1-1; a weak D match, TRBD1 (5 bases). CDR3 length equals 15 residues. The V end lost 5 bases, the J end lost 1 base, and 14 bases lay between the germline ends. In germline, CDR1 is MNHNS, CDR2 SASEGT. DNA for the CDR3: TGTGCCAGCAGTAAGGGGTTATATGCGAACACTGAAGCTTTCTTT. Translated, it gives CASSKGLYANTEAFF.

This rearrangement joins TRBV18 to TRBJ2-7, with D possibly matching TRBD1 (6 bases). From germline, CDR1 is KGHSH and CDR2 LQKENI. Trimming left V 3 bases short and J 1 base short, with 10 bases between. CDR3 length: 14 residues. In nucleotides, the CDR3 is TGTGCCAGCTCACCGAAGGGGGTATCCTACGAGCAGTACTTC. Its protein product is CASSPKGVSYEQYF.

This clone was counted only a few times. The chain carries TRBV7-6 and TRBJ1-3, with TRBD1 matching 10 bases. Trimming at V came to 5 bases and at J to 5 bases, leaving 12 bases not matched to a gene. In germline, CDR1 is SGHVS, CDR2 FNYEAQ. The CDR3 runs to 17 residues. The CDR3 here is CASSPITGQGVRNTIYF. CDR3 DNA: TGTGCCAGCAGCCCCATTACTGGACAGGGGGTGAGAAACACCATATATTTT.

This rearrangement joins TRBV21-1 to TRBJ1-5; the D call TRBD1 from the table was never checked on the DNA. TRBV21-1 constitutes a pseudogene. CDR3 length: 18 amino acids. This chain's CDR3 is CASSKRDRGPEVGQPQHF. The CDR3 bases are TGTGCCAGCAGCAAAAGGGACAGGGGGCCCGAAGTCGGTCAGCCCCAGCATTTT.

This chain links TRBV9 with TRBJ2-7, with TRBD2 matching 7 bases. Germline CDR1 is SGDLS and CDR2 is YYNGEE. The CDR3 is 15 amino acids. V lost 4 bases to trimming and J lost 0 bases; unmatched junction nucleotides: 7. CDR3 in amino acids: CASSPGRESSYEQYF. In DNA, the CDR3 is TGTGCCAGCAGCCCCGGGCGGGAGAGCTCCTACGAGCAGTACTTC.

This clone has only a few counts. This rearrangement joins TRBV28 to TRBJ1-2; no firm D call. Germline V CDR1 and CDR2: MDHEN, SYDVKM. This CDR3 comprises 13 residues. Trimming took off 4 bases at V and 2 bases at J, with 8 bases between the two ends. The CDR3 reads CASSWPRNYGYTF. CDR3 coding DNA: TGTGCCAGCAGTTGGCCCCGAAACTATGGCTACACCTTC.

The chain joins TRBV30 to TRBJ1-5; D is possibly TRBD1 (5 bases). The CDR3 has 13 amino acids. Germline V gene lookup returns CDR1 GTSNPN and CDR2 SVGIG (reference sequence). V was clipped by 4 bases and J by 1 base, with 8 bases between them. The CDR3 nucleotides are TGTGCCTGGACAGGGTCCAGCAATCAGCCCCAGCATTTT. This sequence encodes CAWTGSSNQPQHF.

There are a few counts of this clone. The J gene is TRBJ2-7, the V gene TRBV10-2, with 13 bases matching TRBD2. Germline CDR1 reads WSHSY; CDR2 reads SAAADI. The CDR3 sequence is 14 residues long. Trimming cost V 6 bases and J 6 bases; bases outside gene matches: 5. The CDR3 reads CASRPGLAGSEQYF. Written as DNA, the CDR3 is TGCGCCAGCAGGCCGGGACTAGCGGGGAGCGAGCAGTACTTC.

The chain links TRBV5-1 to TRBJ1-1, with 11 bases aligning to TRBD1. V trimming: 2 bases; J trimming: 2 bases; junction bases outside the gene matches: 5. Germline CDR1 SGHRS, CDR2 YFSETQ. This CDR3 spans 16 amino acids. CDR3 in DNA: TGCGCCAGCAGCTTACCCGGGACAGGGGGAAACACTGAAGCTTTCTTT. The encoded protein is CASSLPGTGGNTEAFF.

The rearrangement uses TRBV9 and TRBJ1-1; a possible D gene is TRBD1 (6 bases). Germline V CDR1 and CDR2: SGDLS, YYNGEE. CDR3 length: 14 residues. Between the trimmed V and J ends, which lost 4 bases and 6 bases, there was a span of 16 bases. In DNA form, the CDR3 reads TGTGCCAGCAGCCCAGATGGGGGCGCGTCTGAAGCTTTCTTT. This encodes CASSPDGGASEAFF. The entire variable domain, with the rest obtained from reference TRBV9 and TRBJ1-1, is as follows: DSGVTQTPKHLITATGQRVTLRCSPRSGDLSVYWYQQSLDQGLQFLIQYYNGEERAKGNILERFSAQQFPDLHSELNLSSLELGDSALYFCASSPDGGASEAFFGQGTRLTVV.

V gene TRBV5-1 combines with J gene TRBJ2-7; weak D call: TRBD2 (6 bases). In germline, CDR1 is SGHRS, CDR2 YFSETQ. Trimming stripped 0 bases from V and 3 bases from J, with 13 bases between. This CDR3 has 15 residues. CDR3 sequence reads: CASSLEAAGHYEQYF. The CDR3 DNA reads as TGCGCCAGCAGCTTGGAGGCTGCGGGGCACTACGAGCAGTACTTC.

On this clone itself: The germline gene is not matched at one end of the junction; a read error may be the cause. The gene calls are TRBV7-6 and TRBJ2-1; 9 bases are shared with TRBD1. This CDR3 is 16 amino acids long. Germline CDR1 and CDR2: SGHVS and FNYEAQ. The CDR3 sequence: CASSLAGTGKGHEQFF. DNA of the CDR3: TGTGCCAGCAGCCTAGCCGGGACAGGGAAGGGGCATGAGCAGTTCTTC. Full variable domain (rest looked up from reference TRBV7-6 and TRBJ2-1): GAGVSQSPRYKVTKRGQDVALRCDPISGHVSLYWYRQALGQGPEFLTYFNYEAQQDKSGLPNDRFSAERPEGSISTLTIQRTEQRDSAMYRCASSLAGTGKGHEQFFGPGTRLTVL.

The chain uses TRBV11-2 and TRBJ2-1, with 9 bases fitting TRBD2. This CDR3 has 16 amino acids. Per germline, CDR1 SGHAT and CDR2 FQNNGV. V was clipped by 8 bases and J by 4 bases; unmatched bases: 12. The CDR3 DNA is TGTGCCAGCCGACCCGAGCGGGGGGAGAATTACAATGAGCAGTTCTTC. Protein sequence: CASRPERGENYNEQFF.

The V and J genes are TRBV7-9 and TRBJ2-1; maybe TRBD2 (5 bases). The CDR3 is made up of 14 amino acids. V was shortened by 1 base and J by 7 bases, with 11 bases between the two germline ends. From germline, CDR1 is SEHNR and CDR2 FQNEAQ (reference sequence). The CDR3 reads CASSLVFGENEQFF. The CDR3 DNA reads TGTGCCAGCAGCTTAGTGTTTGGGGAGAATGAGCAGTTCTTC. Combining the CDR3 with reference TRBV7-9 and TRBJ2-1 gives the whole variable domain DTGVSQNPRHKITKRGQNVTFRCDPISEHNRLYWYRQTLGQGPEFLTYFQNEAQLEKSRLLSDRFSAERPKGSFSTLEIQRTEQGDSAMYLCASSLVFGENEQFFGPGTRLTVL.

This clone has only a few counts. One end of the junction does not line up with germline, which may come from a read error. The chain's CDR3 is CASSSEQKTNEKLFF. The CDR3 coding sequence is TGTGCCAGCAGCTCAGAGCAGAAGACTAACGAAAAACTGTTTTTT. The chain links TRBV7-8 to TRBJ1-4; D unresolved. The CDR3 loop spans 15 amino acids. The germline V gene encodes CDR1 SGHVS and CDR2 FQNEAQ.

The V call is TRBV7-2, the J call TRBJ2-5; 10 bases line up with TRBD1. V lost 4 bases and J lost 5; bases outside the gene matches: 4. Germline V gene lookup returns CDR1 SGHTA and CDR2 FQGNSA. The CDR3 has 14 amino acids. CDR3 sequence reads: CASSSGTGVETQYF. CDR3 bases: TGTGCCAGCAGCTCCGGGACAGGGGTCGAGACCCAGTACTTC. The full variable domain, its missing parts supplied by reference TRBV7-2 and TRBJ2-5, is GAGVSQSPSNKVTEKGKDVELRCDPISGHTALYWYRQSLGQGLEFLIYFQGNSAPDKSGLPSDRFSAERTGGSVSTLTIQRTQQEDSAVYLCASSSGTGVETQYFGPGTRLLVL.

The CDR3 protein is CASSTAGTAETQYF. The CDR3 DNA is TGTGCCAGCAGCACCGCCGGGACAGCAGAGACCCAGTACTTC. This chain joins TRBV28 and TRBJ2-5, with TRBD1 identical over 7 bases. The CDR3 contains 14 residues. CDR1 and CDR2 (germline): MDHEN, SYDVKM. V gave up 6 bases and J gave up 4 bases; unmatched junction bases: 8.

This clone has only a few counts. V is TRBV7-2 and J is TRBJ1-1; D call uncertain. This CDR3 comprises 13 residues. Germline CDR1 is SGHTA and CDR2 is FQGNSA. The V end lost 5 bases, the J end lost 1 base, and 8 bases lay between the germline ends. The CDR3 reads CASSLSRNTEAFF. The CDR3 nucleotides read TGTGCCAGCAGCCTGAGTAGGAACACTGAAGCTTTCTTT.

V gene TRBV28 combines with J gene TRBJ2-1; 8 bases line up with TRBD1. The CDR3 has 16 residues. CDR1 and CDR2 from the germline V gene are MDHEN and SYDVKM. J gave up 6 bases and V 2 bases, and 9 bases lay outside the gene matches. In DNA form, the CDR3 reads TGTGCCAGCAGTTTACCCCCGGACAGGGTTGGCAATGAGCAGTTCTTC. Protein product: CASSLPPDRVGNEQFF.

This clone has a handful of counts. This chain connects TRBV4-2 to TRBJ1-2; D is unclear. Trimming cost V 0 bases and J 8 bases, with 16 bases left between them. Germline assignment: CDR1 LGHNA and CDR2 YNFKEQ. This CDR3 contains 15 residues. CDR3 residues: CASSQDTGLSIGYTF. For the CDR3, the DNA is TGTGCCAGCAGCCAAGATACCGGGTTATCTATCGGCTACACCTTC.

The chain has TRBV15 and TRBJ2-7; no clear D gene. The CDR3 loop spans 15 amino acids. Germline V gene lookup returns CDR1 LNHNV and CDR2 YYDKDF (reference sequence). Deletions cut 0 bases from V and 3 bases from J, with 12 bases between. CDR3 coding DNA: TGTGCCACCAGCAGAGATCGGCCGGAGAACTACGAGCAGTACTTC. Its translation is CATSRDRPENYEQYF.

J is TRBJ1-1 and V is TRBV5-1; D perhaps matches TRBD1 (6 bases). The V end was cut by 0 bases, the J end by 0 bases, with 12 bases between. CDR3 length equals 16 residues. Per the germline V gene, CDR1 is SGHRS and CDR2 is YFSETQ. This chain's CDR3 is CASSLGGQTVNTEAFF. CDR3 bases: TGCGCCAGCAGCTTGGGAGGACAGACAGTGAACACTGAAGCTTTCTTT. The entire variable domain, with the rest obtained from reference TRBV5-1 and TRBJ1-1, is as follows: KAGVTQTPRYLIKTRGQQVTLSCSPISGHRSVSWYQQTPGQGLQFLFEYFSETQRNKGNFPGRFSGRQFSNSRSEMNVSTLELGDSALYLCASSLGGQTVNTEAFFGQGTRLTVV.